The T cell receptor beta chain described here comes from a study of blood T cell repertoires in COVID-19. Per the germline V gene, CDR1 is SGHTA and CDR2 is FQGNSA. The CDR3 loop spans 13 amino acids. Trimming left V 1 base short and J 7 bases short, with 11 bases between. Sequenced by immunoSEQ multiplex PCR; TCRdb stores in-frame clones only, minus some. The sample yields under 300,000 clones, about 91% seen once. The participants were between about 18 and 90 years old and came from some 25 US areas. The specimen sequenced was PBMCs or T cells enriched from blood (not recorded which). V gene TRBV7-2 combines with J gene TRBJ2-7; the D is unclear. This clonotype was sampled from a woman aged 40 to 50 with acute COVID-19. CDR3 sequence reads: CASSLGILREQYF. The CDR3, as DNA: TGTGCCAGCAGCTTAGGTATTCTGAGGGAGCAGTACTTC. Using reference TRBV7-2 and TRBJ2-7 for the parts outside the CDR3, the full variable domain is GAGVSQSPSNKVTEKGKDVELRCDPISGHTALYWYRQSLGQGLEFLIYFQGNSAPDKSGLPSDRFSAERTGGSVSTLTIQRTQQEDSAVYLCASSLGILREQYFGPGTRLTVT.